The subject of this entry is one T cell receptor beta chain. The data stem from a study of blood T cell repertoires in COVID-19. Study background: Acute and convalescent COVID-19 samples came from the United States, Italy and Spain. PBMCs, B-cell-depleted T cells, or T cells were the source of the cDNA or gDNA that made up the material.

The germline gives CDR1 SGDLS, CDR2 YYNGEE. The CDR3 runs to 17 residues. V was cut by 3 bases and J by 0 bases, with 15 bases left in between. As processed by the authors: Amplification of reference gene primers was used by the study to estimate nucleated cell counts. Profiling relied on immunoSEQ multiplex PCR, and the TCRdb table lists in-frame clones only, not all of them. That table gives V, J and clone size, and the DNA gave D and trimming. In the table there are around 250,000 clones, approximately 83% of which are singletons. The source material was peripheral blood. The receptor was derived from a man aged 25 to 40 who had recovered from COVID-19. The V gene is TRBV9, the J gene TRBJ1-4; TRBD1 is a possible D gene (6 bases). CDR3 nucleotides: TGTGCCAGCAGCGAAACGACAGGAGCCGCAACTAATGAAAAACTGTTTTTT. It codes for CASSETTGAATNEKLFF.